This T cell receptor (beta chain) emerged from a study of cytotoxic CD8 clonotypes in ibrutinib-treated CLL. The repertoire was sequenced with immunoSEQ multiplex PCR; TCRdb's copy has only in-frame clones and lacks some. This table has 250,000 to 350,000 clones, approximately 76% appearing once. V shed 5 bases, J shed 0 bases, and the junction held 7 bases outside the gene matches. Germline CDR1 reads MDHEN; CDR2 reads SYDVKM. There are 15 residues in the CDR3. The sequence came from a human donor with chronic lymphocytic leukemia. The rearrangement uses TRBV28 and TRBJ2-7, with 7 bases fitting TRBD1. Sequencing was performed on PBMCs, taken at disease progression, from a patient treated with ibrutinib. The CDR3 nucleotides read TGTGCCAGCAGTAGCCTTAGGGGGCTCTCCTACGAGCAGTACTTC. It specifies CASSSLRGLSYEQYF. The full variable domain, rest sourced from reference TRBV28 and TRBJ2-7, is DVKVTQSSRYLVKRTGEKVFLECVQDMDHENMFWYRQDPGLGLRLIYFSYDVKMKEKGDIPEGYSVSREKKERFSLILESASTNQTSMYLCASSSLRGLSYEQYFGPGTRLTVT.